In this sample, the clone carrying this TCR beta chain turned up many times. Germline CDR1 SQVTM, CDR2 ANQGSEA. The germline V and J ends were trimmed by 4 bases and 6 bases, with 8 bases remaining between them. CDR3 length: 11 amino acids. TCRdb ran MiXCR on the RT-PCR reads and lists one entry per CDR3 protein. The sample comprises roughly 550,000 distinct CDR3 sequences, 20% to 25% of which are singletons, and under 3.5% rests with the top ten. The record originates from a study of response to subunit inactivated influenza vaccine. The same sample was also used in a study of T cells expressing NK-cell markers. From that report: Synthesis of TCR beta cDNA relied on 5'RACE template switching carrying UMIs. TCR beta repertoires came from sorted CD3+CD56+NKG2C+, CD3+CD56+NKG2C- and CD3+CD56-NKG2C+ T cells.

The receptor was isolated from a man aged 50-59 years who received an inactivated influenza vaccine. The sample consisted of CD4+ T cells sorted from PBMCs, taken 12 days after vaccination. V is TRBV29-1 and J is TRBJ2-3, with D uncertain. The CDR3 DNA reads TGCAGCGTTGTCCCCGGGGATACGCAGTATTTT. It is translated as CSVVPGDTQYF.